Presented here are 27 T cell receptor beta chains from one specimen sequenced in a study of T cell responses to AZD1222 COVID-19 vaccine. The data were produced by immunoSEQ multiplex PCR, yet TCRdb's version contains in-frame clones alone and is incomplete. The table shows 130,000 or so clones, with approximately 90% occurring only once. The sequencing here drew on peripheral blood, taken on day 0 of AZD1222 vaccination. The receptors shown here come from an adult in good health.

V usage is TRBV30 and J usage is TRBJ2-2; possibly TRBD2 for D (5 bases). In germline, CDR1 is GTSNPN, CDR2 SVGIG (reference sequence). The germline V and J ends were trimmed by 8 bases and 2 bases, with 9 bases remaining between them. The CDR3 is 12 residues long. The CDR3 sequence: CARDTNTGELFF. The CDR3 coding sequence is TGTGCCCGGGATACTAACACCGGGGAGCTGTTTTTT.

This chain connects TRBV5-7 to TRBJ2-7; TRBD1 matches at 9 bases. TRBV5-7 is recorded as an ORF, its role being uncertain. This CDR3 has 16 amino acids. With V trimmed by 6 bases and J by 1 base, 11 bases remained unmatched. The CDR3 DNA sequence: TGTGCCAGCATCGAAACAGGGGGCAGCGGATCCTACGAGCAGTACTTC. Its translation is CASIETGGSGSYEQYF.

The chain joins TRBV25-1 to TRBJ1-2, with TRBD1 matching over 10 bases. Germline V gene data show CDR1 as MGHDK and CDR2 as SYGVNS. This CDR3 contains 14 residues. The J segment lost 7 bases and the V segment lost 3 bases, leaving 5 bases of the junction unmatched. The CDR3 DNA sequence: TGTGCCAGCAGTGAGCAGGACAGGGGGTCTGGCTACACCTTC. Translation: CASSEQDRGSGYTF.

The chain combines TRBV4-1 with TRBJ1-1; 8 positions agree with TRBD1. This CDR3 has 14 residues. CDR1 is MGHRA and CDR2 is YSYEKL in the germline V gene. The CDR3 nucleotides read TGCGCAAGCCTACAGGGGGATTGGGGCACTGAAGCTTTCTTT. Translation gives CASLQGDWGTEAFF.

This chain connects TRBV19 to TRBJ1-4, with D hard to call. The V end was cut by 6 bases, the J end by 10 bases, with 18 bases between. The CDR3 is 14 residues long. In germline, CDR1 is LNHDA, CDR2 SQIVND (reference sequence). The CDR3 sequence: CASRGGMKVRKLFF. Here the CDR3 DNA reads TGTGCCAGTAGGGGAGGTATGAAGGTTCGAAAACTGTTTTTT.

The chain has TRBV12-3 or TRBV12-4 and TRBJ1-1, with a weak D call TRBD1 (5 bases). V was cut by 5 bases and J by 7 bases, with 14 bases left in between. The CDR3 length is 13 residues. CDR3 sequence (DNA): TGTGCCAGCAGTCTCGCGGGGGAGAGTGAAGCTTTCTTT. Protein: CASSLAGESEAFF.

The V call is TRBV5-4, the J call TRBJ1-2; 9 bases align to TRBD1. The junction had 6 bases not matched to a gene; V was cut back by 6 bases and J by 6 bases. The CDR3 contains 13 residues. Per the germline V gene, CDR1 is SGHNT and CDR2 is YYREEE (reference sequence). CDR3 nucleotides: TGTGCCAGCACCATCACAGGGGGCCATGGCTACACCTTC. Residues: CASTITGGHGYTF.

This clone has a count of ten or more. This chain's CDR3 is CASSARQGGNEKLFF. Here the CDR3 DNA reads TGTGCCAGCAGCGCCCGACAGGGCGGGAATGAAAAACTGTTTTTT. The chain recombines TRBV9 with TRBJ1-4; 7 bases align to TRBD1. V was pared by 3 bases and J by 5 bases, with 7 bases of the junction left unmatched. The germline gives CDR1 SGDLS, CDR2 YYNGEE. This CDR3 has 15 residues.

This sequence joins TRBV28 and TRBJ1-4; D perhaps matches TRBD1 (6 bases). Deletions cut 5 bases from V and 5 bases from J, with 15 bases between. Germline V lookup: CDR1 MDHEN, CDR2 SYDVKM. The CDR3 sequence is 15 residues long. This chain's CDR3 is CASSGEGGLNEKLFF. DNA for the CDR3: TGTGCCAGCAGTGGGGAGGGGGGCCTAAATGAAAAACTGTTTTTT.

This chain connects TRBV30 to TRBJ1-2, with D hard to call. The CDR3 totals 10 residues. Trimming shortened V by 7 bases and J by 8 bases, and 11 bases separated the two germline ends. Germline V lookup: CDR1 GTSNPN, CDR2 SVGIG (reference sequence). The CDR3 region is CASSFAGYTF. CDR3 nucleotide sequence: TGTGCCTCGTCGTTCGCCGGCTACACCTTC.

The J gene is TRBJ1-5, the V gene TRBV6-5; TRBD1 is a possible D gene (6 bases). V was cut by 0 bases and J by 2 bases, with 8 bases left in between. This CDR3 contains 15 residues. The germline gives CDR1 MNHEY, CDR2 SVGAGI. The DNA of the CDR3 is TGTGCCAGCAGTTACTCTGGGGGCGGCAATCAGCCCCAGCATTTT. Protein product: CASSYSGGGNQPQHF.

The chain is built from TRBV6-5 and TRBJ1-5; D is perhaps TRBD1 (5 bases). Germline CDR1 reads MNHEY; CDR2 reads SVGAGI. Trimming removed 5 bases from V and 1 base from J, with 9 bases in between. The CDR3 is made up of 14 amino acids. The CDR3 DNA reads as TGTGCCAGCAGTATCGACAGAAGCAATCAGCCCCAGCATTTT. Translated: CASSIDRSNQPQHF.

The chain combines TRBV9 with TRBJ1-1; D is unresolved. The CDR3 contains 11 residues. Trimming pared 3 bases from V and 10 bases from J, leaving 10 bases between. Looked up from germline, CDR1 is SGDLS and CDR2 is YYNGEE. The CDR3 DNA reads TGTGCCAGCAGCGGGCACTTCGGAGCTTTCTTT. This sequence encodes CASSGHFGAFF.

The chain carries TRBV9 and TRBJ2-7, with D possibly TRBD1 on 5 matching bases. CDR3 length: 14 amino acids. Germline values: CDR1 SGDLS, CDR2 YYNGEE. The V gene lost 2 bases and the J gene lost 2 bases, with 11 bases spanning the gap. CDR3 loop: CASSVDTGAYEQYF. For the CDR3, the DNA is TGTGCCAGCAGCGTCGATACAGGAGCCTACGAGCAGTACTTC. Supplemented by reference TRBV9 and TRBJ2-7, the full variable domain reads DSGVTQTPKHLITATGQRVTLRCSPRSGDLSVYWYQQSLDQGLQFLIQYYNGEERAKGNILERFSAQQFPDLHSELNLSSLELGDSALYFCASSVDTGAYEQYFGPGTRLTVT.

The table lists this clone with a count of one. The chain has TRBV30 and TRBJ1-6, with D perhaps TRBD1 (5 bases). The V gene lost 0 bases and the J gene lost 8 bases, with 20 bases spanning the gap. Germline CDR1 GTSNPN, CDR2 SVGIG (reference sequence). The length of the CDR3 is 17 residues. For the CDR3, the DNA is TGTGCCTGGAGTGTACGAGTCTGGCAGATCAGGGATTCACCCCTCCACTTT. Translated: CAWSVRVWQIRDSPLHF.

The CDR3 coding sequence is TGTGCCAGCAGCGGGTTAACTAGCACAGATACGCAGTATTTT. Protein sequence: CASSGLTSTDTQYF. This chain connects TRBV27 to TRBJ2-3, with D hard to call. The V gene lost 6 bases and the J gene lost 0 bases, with 10 bases spanning the gap. The CDR3 runs 14 residues. CDR1 is MNHEY and CDR2 is SMNVEV in the germline V gene (reference sequence).

The rearrangement links TRBV29-1 to TRBJ2-7, with D hard to call. The CDR3 length is 12 residues. Germline V gene data show CDR1 as SQVTM and CDR2 as ANQGSEA. V was shortened by 2 bases and J by 2 bases, with 7 bases between the two germline ends. Here the CDR3 reads CSVEKGPYEQYF. The CDR3 DNA reads TGCAGCGTTGAAAAAGGGCCCTACGAGCAGTACTTC.

The V gene is TRBV4-1, the J gene TRBJ1-1, with TRBD1 as a possible D gene (5 bases). Germline CDR1 MGHRA, CDR2 YSYEKL. Trimming took off 4 bases at V and 3 bases at J, with 24 bases between the two ends. CDR3 length equals 18 residues. Here the CDR3 reads CASSLERGGGGRHTEAFF. The CDR3 DNA is TGCGCCAGCAGCCTCGAACGCGGGGGTGGGGGGAGGCACACTGAAGCTTTCTTT.

The chain links TRBV7-2 to TRBJ2-1, with TRBD2 identical over 12 bases. This CDR3 contains 15 residues. With V trimmed by 5 bases and J by 6 bases, 5 bases remained unmatched. Germline V gene data show CDR1 as SGHTA and CDR2 as FQGNSA. CDR3: CASSPGTSGSNEQFF. The DNA of the CDR3 is TGTGCCAGCAGCCCCGGGACTAGCGGGTCCAATGAGCAGTTCTTC.

The chain joins TRBV29-1 to TRBJ1-2, with no clear D. This CDR3 has 13 amino acids. V was clipped by 5 bases and J by 0 bases, with 10 bases between them. CDR1 and CDR2 from the germline V gene are SQVTM and ANQGSEA. This CDR3 reads CSVPDGANYGYTF. DNA for the CDR3: TGCAGCGTTCCGGACGGAGCTAACTATGGCTACACCTTC.

This sequence joins TRBV7-9 and TRBJ1-4; 12 bases map to TRBD1. The V gene's germline CDR1 is SEHNR and CDR2 FQNEAQ (reference sequence). The trim removed 5 bases at V and 6 bases at J, leaving 13 bases unmatched. The CDR3 length is 18 residues. CDR3 protein: CASSQLPGQGALDEKLFF. In nucleotides, the CDR3 is TGTGCCAGCAGCCAGCTACCGGGACAGGGGGCGTTGGATGAAAAACTGTTTTTT.

This sequence joins TRBV25-1 and TRBJ2-2, with unresolved D. Germline V CDR1 and CDR2: MGHDK, SYGVNS. The germline V and J ends were trimmed by 8 bases and 7 bases, with 14 bases remaining between them. This CDR3 comprises 13 residues. The DNA of the CDR3 is TGTGCCAGCCGAACACCCCCCGGCGGGGAGCTGTTTTTT. Its protein product is CASRTPPGGELFF. Full variable domain (missing parts from reference TRBV25-1 and TRBJ2-2): EADIYQTPRYLVIGTGKKITLECSQTMGHDKMYWYQQDPGMELHLIHYSYGVNSTEKGDLSSESTVSRIRTEHFPLTLESARPSHTSQYLCASRTPPGGELFFGEGSRLTVL.

CDR3 in DNA: TGTGCCACCAGCAGAGATCCCGCAATAAGGACCCAGTACTTC. Its protein product is CATSRDPAIRTQYF. This rearrangement joins TRBV15 to TRBJ2-5; no clear D. Germline lookup yields CDR1 LNHNV and CDR2 YYDKDF (reference sequence). The germline V and J ends were trimmed by 0 bases and 7 bases, with 12 bases remaining between them. The CDR3 sequence is 14 residues long.

This clone was found a few times. The chain joins TRBV3-1 (or the pseudogene TRBV3-2) to TRBJ2-5, with 8 bases matching TRBD2. From germline, CDR1 is LGHDT and CDR2 YNNKEL (reference sequence). The CDR3 has 16 residues. The J segment lost 1 base and the V segment lost 0 bases, leaving 4 bases of the junction unmatched. CDR3 region: CASSQEGRGAQETQYF. The DNA of the CDR3 is TGTGCCAGCAGCCAAGAGGGGCGGGGGGCCCAAGAGACCCAGTACTTC.

The chain recombines TRBV25-1 with TRBJ2-7; D tentatively reads TRBD1 or TRBD2 (5 bases each). Germline CDR1 reads MGHDK; CDR2 reads SYGVNS. V shed 7 bases and J shed 4 bases, with 17 bases lying between them. The CDR3 runs 14 residues. CDR3 coding DNA: TGTGCCAGCAACTTCGAGGGGAAGGGATACGAGCAGTACTTC. This gives the protein CASNFEGKGYEQYF.

The chain couples TRBV29-1 to TRBJ2-2; possibly TRBD2 for D (6 bases). The CDR3 sequence is 14 residues long. CDR1 is SQVTM and CDR2 is ANQGSEA in the germline V gene. Trimming removed 4 bases at V and 6 bases at J, with 15 bases between. The CDR3 bases are TGCAGCGTTGCCCCTACTAGCAAGGCCGGGGAGCTGTTTTTT. This gives the protein CSVAPTSKAGELFF.

This chain joins TRBV2 and TRBJ2-3; 10 bases agree with TRBD2. The germline gives CDR1 SNHLY, CDR2 FYNNEI. The CDR3 spans 16 residues. With V trimmed by 6 bases and J by 6 bases, 12 bases remained unmatched. The CDR3 reads CASRSGRAVRTDTQYF. CDR3 in DNA: TGTGCCAGCAGGAGCGGGAGGGCCGTCCGGACGGATACGCAGTATTTT.